Listed below are T cell receptor beta chains from one sample, sequenced in a study of shared clonotypes between healthy human individuals. Sequencing used immunoSEQ multiplex PCR; TCRdb keeps in-frame clones, though not all of them. The sample yields 700,000 or so clones, approximately 79% seen once. The sequencing input was memory CD4+ T cells sorted from blood. The receptors shown here come from a woman aged 30 to 39 in good health. Both conserved end residues are part of each CDR3. Fields, in order: clone size, D gene, V gene, J gene, CDR3 protein, CDR3 DNA. D genes are given only for firm matches. Rows may omit the clone size; those that give it use once, few, many or a size class.

clone size: .; D gene: .; V gene: TRBV25-1; J gene: TRBJ1-6; CDR3 protein: CASSGGPANSPLHF; CDR3 DNA: TGTGCCAGCAGTGGGGGACCGGCCAATTCACCCCTCCACTTT
clone size: .; D gene: .; V gene: TRBV23-1; J gene: TRBJ2-2; CDR3 protein: CASSPRESLTGELFF; CDR3 DNA: TGCGCCAGCAGTCCTCGGGAGTCCCTCACCGGGGAGCTGTTTTTT
clone size: few; D gene: .; V gene: TRBV2; J gene: TRBJ1-4; CDR3 protein: CASSQLGEGFEKLFF; CDR3 DNA: TGTGCCAGCAGCCAACTTGGGGAGGGTTTTGAAAAACTGTTTTTT
clone size: .; D gene: .; V gene: TRBV28; J gene: TRBJ2-7; CDR3 protein: CASSLTWTPYEQYF; CDR3 DNA: TGTGCCAGCAGTCTGACATGGACGCCCTACGAGCAGTACTTC
clone size: many; D gene: .; V gene: TRBV28; J gene: TRBJ1-2; CDR3 protein: CASSGQPPEYGYTF; CDR3 DNA: TGTGCCAGCAGTGGGCAACCGCCGGAGTATGGCTACACCTTC
clone size: .; D gene: TRBD2; V gene: TRBV28; J gene: TRBJ2-7; CDR3 protein: CASSFSLADYEQYF; CDR3 DNA: TGTGCCAGCAGTTTTTCGCTAGCGGATTACGAGCAGTACTTC
clone size: .; D gene: .; V gene: TRBV7-3; J gene: TRBJ2-7; CDR3 protein: CASSRDRLGEQYF; CDR3 DNA: TGTGCCAGCAGCCGAGACAGGCTGGGCGAGCAGTACTTC
clone size: .; D gene: TRBD1; V gene: TRBV5-4; J gene: TRBJ2-2; CDR3 protein: CASRTGQGAGELFF; CDR3 DNA: TGTGCCAGCAGAACGGGACAGGGGGCCGGGGAGCTGTTTTTT
clone size: .; D gene: TRBD2; V gene: TRBV15; J gene: TRBJ2-1; CDR3 protein: CATSRDIGLAGGVYNEQFF; CDR3 DNA: TGTGCCACCAGCAGAGATATCGGACTAGCGGGAGGGGTGTACAATGAGCAGTTCTTC
clone size: .; D gene: TRBD1; V gene: TRBV18; J gene: TRBJ2-3; CDR3 protein: CASSPRQGTGTDTQYF; CDR3 DNA: TGTGCCAGCTCACCACGACAGGGTACGGGAACAGATACGCAGTATTTT
clone size: .; D gene: TRBD1; V gene: TRBV19; J gene: TRBJ1-4; CDR3 protein: CASSRDSLEKLFF; CDR3 DNA: TGTGCCAGTTCCCGGGACAGCCTTGAAAAACTGTTTTTT
clone size: .; D gene: TRBD1; V gene: TRBV5-5; J gene: TRBJ1-4; CDR3 protein: CASSSRQGGSATNEKLFF; CDR3 DNA: TGTGCCAGCAGCTCAAGACAGGGTGGAAGTGCAACTAATGAAAAACTGTTTTTT
clone size: once; D gene: TRBD1; V gene: TRBV5-6; J gene: TRBJ1-2; CDR3 protein: CASSWAGTGVNYGYTF; CDR3 DNA: TGTGCCAGCAGCTGGGCCGGGACAGGGGTCAACTATGGCTACACCTTC
clone size: .; D gene: TRBD2; V gene: TRBV2; J gene: TRBJ2-1; CDR3 protein: CASSDLGAGAYNEQFF; CDR3 DNA: TGTGCCAGCAGTGACCTTGGAGCGGGGGCCTACAATGAGCAGTTCTTC
clone size: .; D gene: .; V gene: TRBV29-1; J gene: TRBJ1-4; CDR3 protein: CSVVSPDEKLFF; CDR3 DNA: TGCAGCGTTGTGAGCCCGGATGAAAAACTGTTTTTT
clone size: few; D gene: TRBD1; V gene: TRBV29-1; J gene: TRBJ2-5; CDR3 protein: CSVLQGAFEETQYF; CDR3 DNA: TGCAGCGTTCTGCAGGGGGCTTTCGAAGAGACCCAGTACTTC
clone size: .; D gene: .; V gene: TRBV6-1; J gene: TRBJ1-2; CDR3 protein: CASRGTVTNYGYTF; CDR3 DNA: TGTGCCAGCAGGGGGACGGTTACTAACTATGGCTACACCTTC
clone size: .; D gene: .; V gene: TRBV6-6; J gene: TRBJ1-1; CDR3 protein: CASSTRGAGTEAFF; CDR3 DNA: TGTGCCAGCAGTACGCGGGGGGCAGGGACTGAAGCTTTCTTT
clone size: .; D gene: .; V gene: TRBV19; J gene: TRBJ2-5; CDR3 protein: CASTSGGGVETQYF; CDR3 DNA: TGTGCCAGTACCTCAGGGGGAGGGGTTGAGACCCAGTACTTC